This T cell receptor beta chain stems from a study of T cell changes during pregnancy in multiple sclerosis. The CDR3 totals 15 residues. Germline CDR1 SGHNT, CDR2 YYREEE (reference sequence). Unmatched junction bases numbered 2, after V lost 0 bases and J lost 3 bases. Sequencing was performed with immunoSEQ multiplex PCR; in TCRdb, only in-frame clones are kept and a portion is missing. The sample lists fewer than 95,000 clones; approximately 94% were seen once. J is TRBJ2-5 and V is TRBV5-4; 10 bases map to TRBD1. The receptor's source is a female donor with multiple sclerosis, enrolled in a pregnancy study. The sequencing used peripheral blood, collected in the third trimester of pregnancy. In nucleotides, the CDR3 is TGTGCCAGCAGCTTGGCGGGACAGGGGAAAGAGACCCAGTACTTC. It is translated as CASSLAGQGKETQYF.